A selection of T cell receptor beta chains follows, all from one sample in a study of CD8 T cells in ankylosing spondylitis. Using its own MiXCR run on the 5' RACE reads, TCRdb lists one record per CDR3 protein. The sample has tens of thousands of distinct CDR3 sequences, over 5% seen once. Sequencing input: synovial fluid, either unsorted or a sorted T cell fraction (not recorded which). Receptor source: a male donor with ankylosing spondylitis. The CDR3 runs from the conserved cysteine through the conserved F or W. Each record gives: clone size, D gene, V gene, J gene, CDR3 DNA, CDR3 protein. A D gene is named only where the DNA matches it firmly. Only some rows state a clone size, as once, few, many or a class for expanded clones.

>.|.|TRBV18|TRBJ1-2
TGTGCCAGCTCACCGGCTGGGAGGAATGGCTACACCTTC
CASSPAGRNGYTF
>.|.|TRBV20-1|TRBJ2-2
TGCAGTGCTAGGGGCCAGAGTCAGCCGAACACCGGGGAGCTGTTTTTT
CSARGQSQPNTGELFF
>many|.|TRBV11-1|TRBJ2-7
TGTGCCAGCAGCCGGAGGGACGGCACCTACGAGCAGTACTTC
CASSRRDGTYEQYF
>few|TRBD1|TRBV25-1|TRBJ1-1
TGTGCCAGCAGTGTATGGACAGGGGGCGGGTCTGAAGCTTTCTTT
CASSVWTGGGSEAFF
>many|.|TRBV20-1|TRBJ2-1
TGCAGTGCGCCTTACCGAGGACCCCAAGACAATGAGCAGTTCTTC
CSAPYRGPQDNEQFF
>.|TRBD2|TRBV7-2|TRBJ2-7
TGTGCCAGCAGCCTAGCCGGGGGGGGGACCTTCTACGAGCAGTACTTC
CASSLAGGGTFYEQYF
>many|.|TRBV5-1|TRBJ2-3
TGCGCCAGCAGCTTGAGGCAATCCGCAGATACGCAGTATTTT
CASSLRQSADTQYF
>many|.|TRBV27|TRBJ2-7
TGTGCCAGCAGGAAGCGGGCCTTGGATGAGCAGTACTTC
CASRKRALDEQYF
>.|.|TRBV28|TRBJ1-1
TGTGCCAGCAGTTTCCGGCCCACAGGGATCTACACTGAAGCTTTCTTT
CASSFRPTGIYTEAFF
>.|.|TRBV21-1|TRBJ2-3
TGTGCCAGCAGCAACCTGGGACTAGCGGAGCCAACTAGCACAGATACGCAGTATTTT
CASSNLGLAEPTSTDTQYF
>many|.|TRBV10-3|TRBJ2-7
TGTGCCATCGGAAACAGGGTTAACTACGAGCAGTACTTC
CAIGNRVNYEQYF
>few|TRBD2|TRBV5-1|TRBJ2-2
TGCGCCAGCAGCTTGGAGGGTAGCGGGAGAACCACCGGGGAGCTGTTTTTT
CASSLEGSGRTTGELFF
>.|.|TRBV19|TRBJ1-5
TGTGCCAGTAGTATATCGGTTGATCAGCCCCAGCATTTT
CASSISVDQPQHF
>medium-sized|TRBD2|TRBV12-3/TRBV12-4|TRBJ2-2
TGTGCCAGCCCAAGGGAGGGATCCGGGGAGCTGTTTTTT
CASPREGSGELFF
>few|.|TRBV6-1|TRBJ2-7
TGTGCCAGCAGTGAAGCTGGAAGGCCTTGGCAGTACTTC
CASSEAGRPWQYF
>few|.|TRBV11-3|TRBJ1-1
TGTGCCACTCGGGGGAACACTGAAGCTTTCTTT
CATRGNTEAFF
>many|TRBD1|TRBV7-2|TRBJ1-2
TGTGCCAGCAGCCGAGGACAGGGCCTCTATGGCTACACCTTC
CASSRGQGLYGYTF
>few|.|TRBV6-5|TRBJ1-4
TGTGCCAGCAGTTACTCGAGGGGCAGGGTCGGTGAAAAACTGTTTTTT
CASSYSRGRVGEKLFF
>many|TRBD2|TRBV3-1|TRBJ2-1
TGTGCCAGCAGCCAAGGCGGCGCTAGCGGGAGACGCACGAATGAGCAGTTCTTC
CASSQGGASGRRTNEQFF
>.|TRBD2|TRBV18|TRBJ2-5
TGTGCCAGCTCACAGTGGACTAGCGGGAGCTCAAACCCTCAGACCCAGTACTTC
CASSQWTSGSSNPQTQYF
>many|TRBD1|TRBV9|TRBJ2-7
TGTGCCAGCAGCGTAGGTCCAGGGGGCACCTACGAGCAGTACTTC
CASSVGPGGTYEQYF
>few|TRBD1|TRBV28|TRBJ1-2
TGTGCCAGCATGTTGACAGGGGTGGAGAAAATCAGCTACACCTTC
CASMLTGVEKISYTF
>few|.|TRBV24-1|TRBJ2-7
TGTGCCACCAGCTTTGCCCCGTGGCGGGGTCTGAGGTACGAGCAGTACTTC
CATSFAPWRGLRYEQYF
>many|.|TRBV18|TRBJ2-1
TGTGCCAGCTCACCATCAGGGGTCAATGAGCAGTTCTTC
CASSPSGVNEQFF
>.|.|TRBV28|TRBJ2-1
TGTGCCAGCAGTCGATGGGTTGAGCAGTTCTTC
CASSRWVEQFF
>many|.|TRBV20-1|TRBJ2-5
TGCAGTGCTGTACTTAGACAAGAGACCCAGTACTTC
CSAVLRQETQYF
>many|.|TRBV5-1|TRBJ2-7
TGCGCCAGCAGCTCTTCCCTTTCGGGGACCTACGAGCAGTACTTC
CASSSSLSGTYEQYF
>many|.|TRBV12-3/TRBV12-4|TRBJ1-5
TGTGCCAGCAGACCACAGGGCCCTAGCAATCAGCCCCAGCATTTT
CASRPQGPSNQPQHF
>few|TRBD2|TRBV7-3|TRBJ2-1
TGTGCCAGCAGCTTAGAGGGTAGCGGGTACAATGAGCAGTTCTTC
CASSLEGSGYNEQFF
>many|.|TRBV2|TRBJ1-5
TGTGCCAGCAGTGAAGAGGGAAGGGCCAATCAGCCCCAGCATTTT
CASSEEGRANQPQHF
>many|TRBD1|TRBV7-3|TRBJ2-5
TGTGCCAGCAGCGAGACAGGGAGATTACAAGAGACCCAGTACTTC
CASSETGRLQETQYF
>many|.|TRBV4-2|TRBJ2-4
TGTGCCAGCAGCCCTCCTGGGGAACCCAAAAACATTCAGTACTTC
CASSPPGEPKNIQYF
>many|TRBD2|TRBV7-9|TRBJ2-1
TGTGCCAGCAGCTTATTAGCGGGACTCTCCTACAATGAGCAGTTCTTC
CASSLLAGLSYNEQFF
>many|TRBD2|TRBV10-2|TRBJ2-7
TGCGCCAGCAGTGACCCCCTGTCTAGCGGAGATTCCTACGAGCAGTACTTC
CASSDPLSSGDSYEQYF
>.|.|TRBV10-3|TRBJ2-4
TGTGCCATCAGTGACCAGGACGGGCCCTTAGCCAAAAACATTCAGTACTTC
CAISDQDGPLAKNIQYF
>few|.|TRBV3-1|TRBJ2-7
TGTGCCAGCACCCCTCCCGGGACTCTCACCTACGAGCAGTACTTC
CASTPPGTLTYEQYF
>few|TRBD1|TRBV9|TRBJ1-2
TGTGCCAGCAGCACGTCAGGGGGCGCGGGTGGCTACACCTTC
CASSTSGGAGGYTF
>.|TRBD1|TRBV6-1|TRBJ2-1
TGTGCCAGCAGAAGACAGGGGCCGCTAGAGCAGTTCTTC
CASRRQGPLEQFF
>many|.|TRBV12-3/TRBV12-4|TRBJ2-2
TGTGCCAGCTGCAGTTCGAACACCGGGGAGCTGTTTTTT
CASCSSNTGELFF
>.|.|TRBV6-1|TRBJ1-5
TGTGCCAGCAGTCCGTCCGGTCTTGGGGGCCCCACTAGCAATCAGCCCCAGCATTTT
CASSPSGLGGPTSNQPQHF
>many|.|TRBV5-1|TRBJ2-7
TGCGCCAGTAGAAGGGAACACGAGCAGTACTTC
CASRREHEQYF
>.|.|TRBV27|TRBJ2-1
TGTGCCAGCAGTTCCCCGACGGGCAATGAGCAGTTCTTC
CASSSPTGNEQFF
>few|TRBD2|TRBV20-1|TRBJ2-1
TGCAGTGCTAGAGAGGGACTAGCGGGAAGCTCCTACAATGAGCAGTTCTTC
CSAREGLAGSSYNEQFF
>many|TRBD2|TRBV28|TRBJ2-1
TGTGCCAGCAGTTTTTTACTAGCGGGAGACAGGTCCTACAATGAGCAGTTCTTC
CASSFLLAGDRSYNEQFF
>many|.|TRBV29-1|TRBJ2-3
TGCAGCGTTGAGGGTCTCCTAGGGGTGAGCACAGATACGCAGTATTTT
CSVEGLLGVSTDTQYF
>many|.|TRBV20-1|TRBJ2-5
TGCAGTGCTAGGTACCTAGGCCGTAACCAAGAGACCCAGTACTTC
CSARYLGRNQETQYF
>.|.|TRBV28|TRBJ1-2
TGTGCCAGCTCCTGGGGGAATATTGGCTACACCTTC
CASSWGNIGYTF
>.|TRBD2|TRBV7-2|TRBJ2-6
TGTGCCAGCAGACATAGCGGGGCCACCTCTGGGGCCAACGTCCTGACTTTC
CASRHSGATSGANVLTF
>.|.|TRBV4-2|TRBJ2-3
TGTGCCAGCAGCCAAGGTAGTCCCGGTGGAGATACGCAGTATTTT
CASSQGSPGGDTQYF
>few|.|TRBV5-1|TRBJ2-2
TGCGCCAGCAGAGGAAGCCGGGCAGGATTCAACGGGGAGCTGTTTTTT
CASRGSRAGFNGELFF
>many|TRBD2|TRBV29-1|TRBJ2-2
TGCAGCGTTAGACGAAGCGGGAGGAACACCGGGGAGCTGTTTTTT
CSVRRSGRNTGELFF